Detailed here is one TCR beta chain. The data stem from a study of OX40 agonist ivuxolimab in advanced cancers. This CDR3 region has 15 residues. Unmatched junction bases numbered 6, after V lost 5 bases and J lost 7 bases. Germline V gives CDR1 SGHAT, CDR2 FQNNGV. Measured with immunoSEQ multiplex PCR; TCRdb has only the in-frame clones, and not every one. The profile shows 50,000 to 75,000 clones, around 86% of them singletons. The receptor was isolated from an adult with an advanced solid tumor such as melanoma, head and neck, liver or kidney cancer. The chain has TRBV11-2 and TRBJ2-3; 13 bases line up with TRBD2. Sequenced material: CD4+ or CD8+ T cells sorted from blood, taken in a trial of the OX40 agonist ivuxolimab. The CDR3 DNA is TGTGCCAGCAGCCCTACTAGCGGGGGGGCCAATACGCAGTATTTT. This gives the protein CASSPTSGGANTQYF.